The sequence of this T cell receptor (beta chain) was determined in a study of blood T cell repertoires in COVID-19. In the original processing: Estimated nucleated cell counts came from reference gene primer amplification. This table comes from immunoSEQ multiplex PCR, and its TCRdb copy is limited to in-frame clones, with some not included. That table furnishes V, J and clone size, whereas the DNA furnished D and trimming. The sample holds roughly 200,000 clones, 80% to 90% seen once. Germline values: CDR1 SGHRS, CDR2 YFSETQ. V was trimmed by 5 bases and J by 4 bases, leaving 15 bases between them. This CDR3 comprises 14 residues.

This clonotype was sampled from a woman in her forties or fifties in a cohort exposed to, infected with or recovered from COVID-19 (not recorded which). The chain is built from TRBV5-1 and TRBJ1-2; no clear D. The source material was PBMCs or T cells enriched from blood (not recorded which). CDR3 in DNA: TGCGCCAGCAGGTCCGGCGGGGTTTTCTATGGCTACACCTTC. Translating it yields CASRSGGVFYGYTF. Full variable domain (outside the CDR3, taken from reference TRBV5-1 and TRBJ1-2): KAGVTQTPRYLIKTRGQQVTLSCSPISGHRSVSWYQQTPGQGLQFLFEYFSETQRNKGNFPGRFSGRQFSNSRSEMNVSTLELGDSALYLCASRSGGVFYGYTFGSGTRLTVV.